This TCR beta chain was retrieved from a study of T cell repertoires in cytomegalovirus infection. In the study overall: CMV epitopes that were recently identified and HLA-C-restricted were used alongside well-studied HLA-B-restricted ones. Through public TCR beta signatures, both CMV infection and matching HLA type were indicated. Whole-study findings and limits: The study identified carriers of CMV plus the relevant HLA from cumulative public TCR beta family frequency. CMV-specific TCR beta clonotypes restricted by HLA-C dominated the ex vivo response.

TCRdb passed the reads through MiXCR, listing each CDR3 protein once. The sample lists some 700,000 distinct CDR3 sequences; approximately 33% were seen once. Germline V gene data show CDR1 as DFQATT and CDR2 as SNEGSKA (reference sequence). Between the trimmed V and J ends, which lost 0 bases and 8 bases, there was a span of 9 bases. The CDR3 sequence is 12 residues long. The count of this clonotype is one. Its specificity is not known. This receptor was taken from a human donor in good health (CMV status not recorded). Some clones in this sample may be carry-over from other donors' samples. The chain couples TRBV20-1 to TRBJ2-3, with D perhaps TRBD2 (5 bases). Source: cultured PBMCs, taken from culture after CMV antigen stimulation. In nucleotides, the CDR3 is TGCAGTGCTAGAGAGGGAGAATCTACGCAGTATTTT. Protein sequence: CSAREGESTQYF.